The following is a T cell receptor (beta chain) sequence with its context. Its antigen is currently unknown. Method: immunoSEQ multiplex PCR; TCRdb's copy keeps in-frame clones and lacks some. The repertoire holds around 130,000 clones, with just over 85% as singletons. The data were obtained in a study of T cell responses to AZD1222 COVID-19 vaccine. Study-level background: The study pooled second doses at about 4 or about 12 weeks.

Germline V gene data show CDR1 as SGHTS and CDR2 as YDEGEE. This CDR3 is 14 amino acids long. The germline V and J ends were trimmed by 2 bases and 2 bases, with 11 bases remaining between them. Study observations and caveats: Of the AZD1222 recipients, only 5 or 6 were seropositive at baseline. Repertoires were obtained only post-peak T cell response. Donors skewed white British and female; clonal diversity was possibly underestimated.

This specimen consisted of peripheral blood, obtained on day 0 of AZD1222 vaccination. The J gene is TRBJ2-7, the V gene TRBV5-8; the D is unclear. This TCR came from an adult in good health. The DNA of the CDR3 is TGTGCCAGCAGCTTCGGGCTGACAACCTACGAGCAGTACTTC. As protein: CASSFGLTTYEQYF.